These 24 T cell receptor beta chains were all obtained from the same sample, sequenced in a study of graft-versus-host responses after intestinal transplantation (dated by TCRdb to about 2021). The library was prepared using the immunoSEQ multiplex PCR assay. TCRdb holds this immuneACCESS table with in-frame rearrangements only. Some clones are missing; in checked studies, unresolved V genes explain under half, and the rest has no known cause. This sample gives about 25,000 clones in total; 90% to 95% of them show up just once. About 0.8% of the sample belongs to the ten largest clones. Sample: PBMCs, taken just over 29 days after intestinal transplant. The receptors were gathered from a human patient who received an intestinal transplant, so some T cells may come from the graft donor.

This chain links TRBV2 with TRBJ2-1; D is undetermined. The CDR3 loop spans 11 amino acids. Per germline, CDR1 SNHLY and CDR2 FYNNEI. V lost 6 bases, J lost 5 bases, and 5 bases lay in between. The chain's CDR3 is CASRWDNEQFF. The CDR3 nucleotides are TGTGCCAGCAGGTGGGACAATGAGCAGTTCTTC.

V gene TRBV5-1 combines with J gene TRBJ2-1, with 7 positions matching TRBD2. CDR3 length: 15 amino acids. Trimming cost V 1 base and J 4 bases; bases outside gene matches: 5. The germline gives CDR1 SGHRS, CDR2 YFSETQ. In DNA form, the CDR3 reads TGCGCCAGCAGCTTGCGCGGGGGACTGTACAATGAGCAGTTCTTC. The encoded protein is CASSLRGGLYNEQFF.

The genes are TRBV29-1 and TRBJ1-2, with a tentative D call TRBD1 (5 bases). The CDR3 runs to 11 residues. Germline CDR1 SQVTM, CDR2 ANQGSEA. Trimming shortened V by 4 bases and J by 6 bases, and 9 bases separated the two germline ends. The CDR3 sequence: CSVVGEDGYTF. The CDR3 coding sequence is TGCAGCGTTGTGGGGGAGGATGGCTACACCTTC.

The chain combines TRBV5-6 with TRBJ1-1, with D maybe TRBD1 (6 bases). Germline V gives CDR1 SGHDT, CDR2 YYEEEE. V lost 1 base, J lost 3 bases, and 19 bases lay in between. This CDR3 has 17 amino acids. CDR3 nucleotides: TGTGCCAGCAGCTTGAGTTGGGGGCGGGAGGTTGACACTGAAGCTTTCTTT. Translated: CASSLSWGREVDTEAFF.

V usage is TRBV19 and J usage is TRBJ2-5, with TRBD2 identical over 12 bases. The DNA matches TRBJ2-7 better at its end, which makes the J call doubtful. Germline assignment: CDR1 LNHDA and CDR2 SQIVND (reference sequence). The CDR3 has 14 residues. The CDR3 DNA is TGTGCCAGTACAAGACTAGCGGGAGACCGCGAGCAGTACTTC. Translated, it gives CASTRLAGDREQYF.

The rearrangement links TRBV28 to TRBJ2-7, with 10 bases lining up with TRBD2. Germline V gives CDR1 MDHEN, CDR2 SYDVKM. The junction had 6 bases not matched to a gene; V was cut back by 3 bases and J by 4 bases. The CDR3 is 15 amino acids. Here the CDR3 DNA reads TGTGCCAGCAGTTTCGGGCTAGCGGGAGTTTACGAGCAGTACTTC. Protein sequence: CASSFGLAGVYEQYF. Together with reference TRBV28 and TRBJ2-7, the CDR3 gives the full variable domain: DVKVTQSSRYLVKRTGEKVFLECVQDMDHENMFWYRQDPGLGLRLIYFSYDVKMKEKGDIPEGYSVSREKKERFSLILESASTNQTSMYLCASSFGLAGVYEQYFGPGTRLTVT.

The J gene is TRBJ1-3, the V gene TRBV4-1; possible D gene TRBD1, 5 bases. CDR1 is MGHRA, CDR2 YSYEKL, per germline. This CDR3 spans 15 amino acids. Trimming pared 0 bases from V and 7 bases from J, leaving 13 bases between. The DNA for the CDR3 is TGCGCCAGCAGCCAAGACCCAGGGCGGGGGAACACCATATATTTT. Translation gives CASSQDPGRGNTIYF.

This chain links TRBV27 with TRBJ2-7, with 12 bases aligning to TRBD2. V lost 8 bases to trimming and J lost 3 bases; unmatched junction nucleotides: 2. The CDR3 loop spans 13 amino acids. From germline, CDR1 is MNHEY and CDR2 SMNVEV (reference sequence). Here the CDR3 DNA reads TGTGCCAGCTCTAGCGGGAGGGGCTACGAGCAGTACTTC. Protein: CASSSGRGYEQYF.

This chain joins TRBV19 and TRBJ1-1; weak D call: TRBD1 (6 bases). The CDR3 extends over 14 amino acids. Per germline, CDR1 LNHDA and CDR2 SQIVND (reference sequence). Deletions cut 2 bases from V and 0 bases from J, with 7 bases between. In DNA, the CDR3 is TGTGCCAGTAGTATATGGGGGCTGAACACTGAAGCTTTCTTT. Its protein is CASSIWGLNTEAFF.

The chain employs TRBV27 and TRBJ2-5, with 7 bases aligning to TRBD1. The DNA end is more similar to TRBJ2-7, so the J call may be wrong. CDR1 is MNHEY and CDR2 is SMNVEV in the germline V gene (reference sequence). The CDR3 has 15 residues. CDR3 bases: TGTGCCAGCAGTCCCCGGACAGGCAGCTCCTACGAGCAGTACTTC. Translation: CASSPRTGSSYEQYF.

This sequence joins TRBV4-1 and TRBJ2-1; D possibly corresponds to TRBD2 (5 bases). The CDR3 spans 16 residues. Germline CDR1 reads MGHRA; CDR2 reads YSYEKL. V was cut by 2 bases and J by 4 bases, with 15 bases left in between. The CDR3 DNA sequence: TGCGCCAGCAGCCAACATAGCGAGGTTTATTACAATGAGCAGTTCTTC. Protein sequence: CASSQHSEVYYNEQFF.

V gene TRBV2 combines with J gene TRBJ2-7; D may correspond to TRBD1 or TRBD2 (6 bases each). Trimming left V 4 bases short and J 5 bases short, with 15 bases between. Germline V CDR1 and CDR2: SNHLY, FYNNEI. This CDR3 is built from 14 residues. The CDR3 bases are TGTGCCAGCAGTGTTGGGTACGGGGGCCACGAGCAGTACTTC. This encodes CASSVGYGGHEQYF.

The V call is TRBV11-3, the J call TRBJ2-1, with D hard to call. CDR3 size: 13 residues. Germline CDR1 SGHNT, CDR2 YENEEA. Trimming took off 4 bases at V and 8 bases at J, with 12 bases between the two ends. CDR3 sequence: CASSSRSEDEQFF. The CDR3 DNA reads TGTGCCAGCAGCTCCCGATCTGAGGATGAGCAGTTCTTC. Combining the CDR3 with reference TRBV11-3 and TRBJ2-1 gives the whole variable domain EAGVVQSPRYKIIEKKQPVAFWCNPISGHNTLYWYLQNLGQGPELLIRYENEEAVDDSQLPKDRFSAERLKGVDSTLKIQPAELGDSAVYLCASSSRSEDEQFFGPGTRLTVL.

The rearrangement joins TRBV18 to TRBJ2-1, with TRBD2 identical over 7 bases. Losses at the gene ends were 3 bases for V and 7 bases for J; bases not matched to a gene: 3. The CDR3 sequence is 13 residues long. CDR1 and CDR2 from the germline V gene are KGHSH and LQKENI. The CDR3 spells CASSPLGLNEQFF. CDR3 nucleotides: TGTGCCAGCTCACCGTTGGGACTAAATGAGCAGTTCTTC.

This chain connects TRBV5-1 to TRBJ2-5, with unresolved D. Germline V gene data show CDR1 as SGHRS and CDR2 as YFSETQ. V was pared by 2 bases and J by 0 bases, with 11 bases between. The CDR3 length is 15 residues. CDR3 in amino acids: CASSFTPLYQETQYF. The CDR3 DNA reads as TGCGCCAGCAGCTTCACTCCTCTGTACCAAGAGACCCAGTACTTC.

The gene calls are TRBV19 and TRBJ1-2; D is perhaps TRBD1 (5 bases). This CDR3 is built from 16 residues. V dropped 4 bases and J dropped 7 bases, with 22 bases sitting between them. CDR1 is LNHDA and CDR2 is SQIVND in the germline V gene (reference sequence). This chain's CDR3 is CASSTRLQAPAGGYTF. CDR3 coding DNA: TGTGCCAGTAGTACGAGACTACAGGCGCCGGCGGGTGGCTACACCTTC.

The J gene is TRBJ2-7, the V gene TRBV19, with 11 bases identical to TRBD2. The trim removed 4 bases at V and 5 bases at J, leaving 10 bases unmatched. The germline CDR1 and CDR2 sequences are LNHDA and SQIVND (reference sequence). The CDR3 sequence is 16 residues long. The CDR3 loop reads CASSNIPTSGGDEQYF. CDR3 nucleotide sequence: TGTGCCAGTAGTAATATCCCCACTAGCGGGGGCGACGAGCAGTACTTC.

CDR3: CASTQGGGRNQPQHF. The CDR3 DNA reads as TGTGCCAGCACCCAAGGGGGAGGGCGCAATCAGCCCCAGCATTTT. This chain joins TRBV5-6 and TRBJ1-5; TRBD1 is a possible D gene (6 bases). Looked up from germline, CDR1 is SGHDT and CDR2 is YYEEEE. This CDR3 comprises 15 residues. V lost 6 bases to trimming and J lost 2 bases, with 15 bases between them.

This clone occurred once. The chain carries TRBV7-9 and TRBJ1-2; D not certain. This CDR3 spans 12 amino acids. Germline lookup yields CDR1 SEHNR and CDR2 FQNEAQ (reference sequence). V dropped 3 bases and J dropped 5 bases, with 7 bases sitting between them. CDR3 residues: CASSFYGYGYTF. CDR3 nucleotide sequence: TGTGCCAGCAGCTTCTATGGGTATGGCTACACCTTC.

This clone turned up a few times. J is TRBJ1-1 and V is TRBV6-1; no clear D gene. This CDR3 has 13 residues. V was shortened by 6 bases and J by 3 bases, with 11 bases between the two germline ends. Germline CDR1 MNHNS, CDR2 SASEGT. Here the CDR3 reads CASRPTPYTEAFF. The CDR3 nucleotides are TGTGCCAGCAGACCTACACCATACACTGAAGCTTTCTTT.

This rearrangement joins TRBV7-9 to TRBJ1-2; TRBD1 agrees at 7 bases. V shed 3 bases and J 5 bases; nucleotides not matched to a gene: 15. The germline V gene has CDR1 SEHNR and CDR2 FQNEAQ (reference sequence). The CDR3 contains 17 residues. CDR3 loop: CASSLKLRDSVTYGYTF. Written as DNA, the CDR3 is TGTGCCAGCAGCTTGAAACTCCGGGACAGCGTTACGTATGGCTACACCTTC.

The chain carries TRBV4-1 and TRBJ2-1; no clear D. CDR1 and CDR2 from the germline V gene are MGHRA and YSYEKL. This CDR3 contains 14 residues. Trimming stripped 1 base from V and 4 bases from J, with 8 bases between. CDR3 coding DNA: TGCGCCAGCAGCCAAGCTGGACCTTACAATGAGCAGTTCTTC. This gives the protein CASSQAGPYNEQFF.

This chain joins TRBV21-1 and TRBJ2-7; no DNA check was done on the table's D call, TRBD2. TRBV21-1 is reported as a pseudogene. CDR3 length: 16 residues. Written as DNA, the CDR3 is TGTGCCAGCAGCATGCCCGGGGTACACCCGGGCCACGAGCAGTACTTC. Its translation: CASSMPGVHPGHEQYF.

The chain carries TRBV15 and TRBJ2-2; D not resolved. Germline assignment: CDR1 LNHNV and CDR2 YYDKDF (reference sequence). Trimming stripped 11 bases from V and 7 bases from J, with 14 bases between. The CDR3 contains 12 residues. CDR3 protein: CASRSGNGELFF. As DNA, the CDR3 is TGTGCCTCCCGATCAGGAAACGGGGAGCTGTTTTTT.